The next 8 T cell receptor beta chains were all read from a single sample in a study of blood T cell repertoires in COVID-19. The data were produced by immunoSEQ multiplex PCR, yet TCRdb's version contains in-frame clones alone and is incomplete. The sample holds 200,000 to 250,000 clones, roughly nine tenths seen once. The sample was PBMCs or T cells enriched from blood (not recorded which). The receptor source for this set is a woman aged 18-29 years in a cohort exposed to, infected with or recovered from COVID-19 (not recorded which).

The chain employs TRBV15 and TRBJ2-7; 10 nucleotides match TRBD2. This CDR3 has 16 amino acids. Germline trimming cut 0 bases from V and 6 bases from J; bases unmatched to any gene: 8. Germline V gene sequence: CDR1 LNHNV, CDR2 YYDKDF (reference sequence). The CDR3 here is CATSRDRDSGGTEQYF. CDR3 DNA: TGTGCCACCAGCAGAGATCGGGATAGCGGGGGGACCGAGCAGTACTTC.

This chain links TRBV19 with TRBJ1-5, with D perhaps matching TRBD1 (6 bases). CDR3 length equals 12 residues. Germline CDR1 reads LNHDA; CDR2 reads SQIVND (reference sequence). Trimming removed 3 bases at V and 7 bases at J, with 7 bases between. The CDR3 loop reads CASSITGQPQHF. For the CDR3, the DNA is TGTGCCAGTAGTATCACAGGGCAGCCCCAGCATTTT.

The V gene is TRBV6-5, the J gene TRBJ1-6, with D tentatively TRBD1 (6 bases). V was cut by 5 bases and J by 8 bases, with 16 bases left in between. Germline values: CDR1 MNHEY, CDR2 SVGAGI. The CDR3 is made up of 15 amino acids. CDR3 sequence: CASSPRDRSDSPLHF. As DNA, the CDR3 is TGTGCCAGCAGTCCCCGTGACAGGTCGGATTCACCCCTCCACTTT.

The gene calls are TRBV20-1 and TRBJ2-1; TRBD2 matches 11 bases. Germline CDR1 and CDR2: DFQATT and SNEGSKA (reference sequence). Losses at the gene ends were 3 bases for V and 3 bases for J; bases not matched to a gene: 10. The CDR3 length is 17 residues. The CDR3 region is CSASSRPGLAGYNEQFF. CDR3 DNA: TGCAGTGCTAGTTCCAGGCCCGGACTAGCGGGCTACAATGAGCAGTTCTTC.

V gene TRBV30 combines with J gene TRBJ2-1, with D possibly matching TRBD2 (6 bases). V was clipped by 8 bases and J by 2 bases, with 22 bases between them. Per germline, CDR1 GTSNPN and CDR2 SVGIG (reference sequence). The CDR3 length is 16 residues. Here the CDR3 DNA reads TGTGCCAGCTCCGGAGGGCGGCAGGGAACCTACAATGAGCAGTTCTTC. This translates into CASSGGRQGTYNEQFF.

J is TRBJ1-4 and V is TRBV7-2; D gene uncertain. Trimming took off 1 base at V and 7 bases at J, with 10 bases between the two ends. Germline CDR1 is SGHTA and CDR2 is FQGNSA. There are 14 residues in the CDR3. The CDR3 DNA reads as TGTGCCAGCAGCTTAGACATGACTGGTGAAAAACTGTTTTTT. This sequence encodes CASSLDMTGEKLFF.

This clone turned up a few times. V usage is TRBV2 and J usage is TRBJ1-1; tentatively, D is TRBD1 (6 bases). CDR3 length: 14 amino acids. The germline CDR1 and CDR2 sequences are SNHLY and FYNNEI. The V end lost 8 bases, the J end lost 5 bases, and 18 bases lay between the germline ends. The chain's CDR3 is CASRWGGLRTEAFF. CDR3 nucleotide sequence: TGTGCCAGCCGCTGGGGGGGGCTGAGGACTGAAGCTTTCTTT.

This clone was detected only once. The rearrangement links TRBV11-3 to TRBJ1-1, with 7 positions matching TRBD1. Germline loops: CDR1 SGHNT, CDR2 YENEEA. The CDR3 totals 15 residues. V lost 5 bases and J lost 1; bases outside the gene matches: 7. The CDR3 DNA reads as TGTGCCAGCAGCCAGCTACAGGGGTGGAACACTGAAGCTTTCTTT. Its translation is CASSQLQGWNTEAFF. Full variable domain (missing parts from reference TRBV11-3 and TRBJ1-1): EAGVVQSPRYKIIEKKQPVAFWCNPISGHNTLYWYLQNLGQGPELLIRYENEEAVDDSQLPKDRFSAERLKGVDSTLKIQPAELGDSAVYLCASSQLQGWNTEAFFGQGTRLTVV.